The clone carrying this TCR beta chain was seen repeatedly, ten times or more. Germline assignment: CDR1 SNHLY and CDR2 FYNNEI. The CDR3 covers 12 residues. Between the trimmed V and J ends, which lost 1 base and 10 bases, there was a span of 10 bases. This sample was included in a study of T cells in Graves' hyperthyroidism and ophthalmopathy. TCR beta CDR3 sequences were amplified from RNA transcripts. The HTBI set primed first-round TCR CDR3 RT-PCR. TCRdb reprocessed the multiplex PCR reads with MiXCR, giving one entry per CDR3 protein. Of over 400,000 distinct CDR3 sequences listed, roughly 15% were seen once; the top ten hold roughly 13%.

Input material: blood. This TCR came from a man between 18 and 29 years old with Graves' ophthalmopathy. The J gene is TRBJ1-1, the V gene TRBV2; no reliable D call. The DNA for the CDR3 is TGTGCCAGCAGTGAAGAGGTGTCCGCAGCTTTCTTT. Translation gives CASSEEVSAAFF.